Reported below is one TCR beta chain. The protocol was immunoSEQ multiplex PCR, while the TCRdb copy is restricted to in-frame clones and leaves out a portion. Here the sample spans roughly 47,000 clones, approximately 83% being singletons. This sample stems from a study of blood T cell repertoires in COVID-19. The trim removed 2 bases at V and 7 bases at J, leaving 5 bases unmatched. The CDR3 runs to 14 residues. The germline gives CDR1 WNHNN, CDR2 SYGVQD (reference sequence). During active infection, Seattle patients enrolled and were then monitored through disease. The sequenced material came from peripheral blood. The sequence was obtained from an elderly woman with COVID-19, enrolled during active disease. The J gene is TRBJ2-3, the V gene TRBV10-1; 8 positions match TRBD2. The CDR3 sequence is CASSEGRGVNTQYF. For the CDR3, the DNA is TGCGCCAGCAGTGAGGGGCGGGGGGTGAATACGCAGTATTTT.